This T cell receptor beta chain was profiled in a study of shared clonotypes between healthy human individuals. General study points: Few donors limited the genetic and exposure-history diversity represented. Clonotype sharing across four donors was observed for around 5% of naive CD4 clonotypes.

The V gene's germline CDR1 is SNHLY and CDR2 FYNNEI. The CDR3 is 14 amino acids. V gave up 9 bases and J gave up 5 bases; unmatched junction bases: 4. As for this clone: The antigen remains unidentified.

Only in-frame clones appear in the TCRdb table, and some are missing; sequencing was by immunoSEQ multiplex PCR. Here the sample spans approximately 1.5 million clones, around 98% being singletons. V and J are TRBV2 and TRBJ2-2, with TRBD2 matching over 12 bases. The source of this sequence is a man between 25 and 39 years old in good health. Sequencing was done on a sample of naive CD4+ T cells sorted from blood. Indicated subset: CD45RA+ positively selected. The CDR3 nucleotides read TGTGCCAGGCGACTAGCGGGAGTTACCGGGGAGCTGTTTTTT. Translating gives CARRLAGVTGELFF.